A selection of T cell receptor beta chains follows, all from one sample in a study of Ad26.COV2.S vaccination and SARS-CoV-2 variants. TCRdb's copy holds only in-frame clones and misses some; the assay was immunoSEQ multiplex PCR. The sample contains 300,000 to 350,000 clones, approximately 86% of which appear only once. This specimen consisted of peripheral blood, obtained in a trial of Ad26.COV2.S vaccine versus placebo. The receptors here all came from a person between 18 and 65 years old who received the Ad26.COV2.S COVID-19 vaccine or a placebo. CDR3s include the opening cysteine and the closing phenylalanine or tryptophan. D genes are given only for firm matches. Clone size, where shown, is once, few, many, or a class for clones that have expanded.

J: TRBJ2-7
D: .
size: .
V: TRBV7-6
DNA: TGTGCCAGCAGCACCTACTCCGGGGCTCCTTACGAGCAGTACTTC
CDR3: CASSTYSGAPYEQYF

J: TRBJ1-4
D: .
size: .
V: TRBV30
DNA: TGTGCCTGGAGTGTACTGGGCTTTAATGAAAAACTGTTTTTT
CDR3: CAWSVLGFNEKLFF

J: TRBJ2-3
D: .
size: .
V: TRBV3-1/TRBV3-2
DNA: TGTGCCAGCAGCCGTAATCCCACAGATACGCAGTATTTT
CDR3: CASSRNPTDTQYF

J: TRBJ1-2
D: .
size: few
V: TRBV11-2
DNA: TGTGCCAGCAGCTTGTCTGGTGGTAACTATGGCTACACCTTC
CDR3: CASSLSGGNYGYTF

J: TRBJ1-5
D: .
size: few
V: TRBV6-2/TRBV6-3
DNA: TGTGCCAGCAGTTACTCGATCGAGTTACAGCCCCAGCATTTT
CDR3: CASSYSIELQPQHF

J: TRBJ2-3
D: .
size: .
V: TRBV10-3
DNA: TGTGCCAGCCGGGAATCGGGAGTAGATACGCAGTATTTT
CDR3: CASRESGVDTQYF

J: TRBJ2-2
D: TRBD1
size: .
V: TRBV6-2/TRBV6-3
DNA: TGTGCCAGCAGCCTACAGGGGGCGGGCACCGGGGAGCTGTTTTTT
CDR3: CASSLQGAGTGELFF

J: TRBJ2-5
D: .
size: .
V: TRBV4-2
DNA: TGTGCCAGCAGCCAAGATAGATTCAGCGGCCCAATCCAAGAGACCCAGTACTTC
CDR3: CASSQDRFSGPIQETQYF

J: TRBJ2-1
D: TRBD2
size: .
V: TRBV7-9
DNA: TGTGCCAGCAGCCCCGTGCGGGAGCCCGGGGAGCAGTTCTTC
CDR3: CASSPVREPGEQFF

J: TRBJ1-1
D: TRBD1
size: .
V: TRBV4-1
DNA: TGCGCCAGCAGCCGCCAAGGGGGACAGGGACGGGCTGAAGCTTTCTTT
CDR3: CASSRQGGQGRAEAFF

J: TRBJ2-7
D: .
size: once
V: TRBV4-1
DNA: TGCGCCAGCAGCCAGGCAAAGGTGGGGGGCTACGAGCAGTACTTC
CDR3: CASSQAKVGGYEQYF

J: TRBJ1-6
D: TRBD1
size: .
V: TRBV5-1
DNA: TGCGCCAGCAGACGAATCGGACAGGGGGGGAATTCACCCCTCCACTTT
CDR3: CASRRIGQGGNSPLHF

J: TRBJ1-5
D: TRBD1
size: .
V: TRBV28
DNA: TGTGCCAGCAGCCTTTGGGGATCCGGGACAGGGGACAATCAGCCCCAGCATTTT
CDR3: CASSLWGSGTGDNQPQHF

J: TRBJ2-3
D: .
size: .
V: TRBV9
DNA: TGTGCCAGCAGCGTAGCGATTAGCTCTAGCACAGATACGCAGTATTTT
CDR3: CASSVAISSSTDTQYF

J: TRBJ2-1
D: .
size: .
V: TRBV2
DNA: TGTGCCAGCATGAGCGGACACTCCTACAATGAGCAGTTCTTC
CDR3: CASMSGHSYNEQFF

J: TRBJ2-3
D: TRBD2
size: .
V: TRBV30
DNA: TGTGCCTGGAGTTATCTAGCGGGAGGCACAGATACGCAGTATTTT
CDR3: CAWSYLAGGTDTQYF

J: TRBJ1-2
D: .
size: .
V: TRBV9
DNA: TGTGCCAGCAGCGTAGTACCTTGCCAGGGTCGATCCTATGGCTACACCTTC
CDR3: CASSVVPCQGRSYGYTF

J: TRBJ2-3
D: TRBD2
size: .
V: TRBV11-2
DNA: TGTGCCAGCAGCTTAGAGCGGGGGGCAGATACGCAGTATTTT
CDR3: CASSLERGADTQYF

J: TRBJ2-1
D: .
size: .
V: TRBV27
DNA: TGTGCCAGCAGTTTAGCTCCTATAAGTTACAATGAGCAGTTCTTC
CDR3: CASSLAPISYNEQFF

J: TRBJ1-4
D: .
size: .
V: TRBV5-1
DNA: TGCGCCAGCAGCTGGTGGGACGGAGAGAATGAAAAACTGTTTTTT
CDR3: CASSWWDGENEKLFF

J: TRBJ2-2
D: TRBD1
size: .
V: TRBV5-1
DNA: TGCGCCAGCAGCACGACAGGGTTGTCCACCGGGGAGCTGTTTTTT
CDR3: CASSTTGLSTGELFF

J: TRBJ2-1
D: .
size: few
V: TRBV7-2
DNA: TGTGCCAGCAGCTTAGACAGTAACAATGAGCAGTTCTTC
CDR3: CASSLDSNNEQFF

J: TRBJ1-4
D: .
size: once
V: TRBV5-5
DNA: TGTGCCAGCAGCTTTGTTTCGCGCGAAAAACTGTTTTTT
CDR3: CASSFVSREKLFF

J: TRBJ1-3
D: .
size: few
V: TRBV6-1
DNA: TGTGCCAGCAGTGAACGGGAGTTGGGCTCCTCTGGAAACACCATATATTTT
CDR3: CASSERELGSSGNTIYF

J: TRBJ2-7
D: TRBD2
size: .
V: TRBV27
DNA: TGTGCCAGCAGTTTATCCCGCGGGAGCTACGAGCAGTACTTC
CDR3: CASSLSRGSYEQYF

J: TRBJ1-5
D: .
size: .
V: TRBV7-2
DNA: TGTGCCAGCAGCTCTATATCCCCGGATCAGCCCCAGCATTTT
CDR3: CASSSISPDQPQHF

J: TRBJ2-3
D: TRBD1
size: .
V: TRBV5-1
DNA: TGCGCCAGCAGCGGAGGACAGGGGTACACAGATACGCAGTATTTT
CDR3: CASSGGQGYTDTQYF

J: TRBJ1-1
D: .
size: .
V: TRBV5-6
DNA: TGTGCCAGCAGTGTTTGGAACACTGAAGCTTTCTTT
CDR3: CASSVWNTEAFF

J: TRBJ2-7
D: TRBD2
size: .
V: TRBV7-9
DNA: TGTGCCAGCAGCTTTCCTAGCGGGAGCTCCTACGAGCAGTACTTC
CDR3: CASSFPSGSSYEQYF

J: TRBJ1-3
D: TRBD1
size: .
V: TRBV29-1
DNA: TGCAGCGCGCGAGGGGGCTACAGTGGAAACACCATATATTTT
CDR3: CSARGGYSGNTIYF

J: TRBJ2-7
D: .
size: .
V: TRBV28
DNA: TGTGCCAGCACCCCACTCAGGGACCGCCACGAGCAGTACTTC
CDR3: CASTPLRDRHEQYF

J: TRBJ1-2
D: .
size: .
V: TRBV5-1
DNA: TGCGCCAGCAGCCTCCGGGACCCCAGGTCCTCTGGCTACACCTTC
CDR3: CASSLRDPRSSGYTF